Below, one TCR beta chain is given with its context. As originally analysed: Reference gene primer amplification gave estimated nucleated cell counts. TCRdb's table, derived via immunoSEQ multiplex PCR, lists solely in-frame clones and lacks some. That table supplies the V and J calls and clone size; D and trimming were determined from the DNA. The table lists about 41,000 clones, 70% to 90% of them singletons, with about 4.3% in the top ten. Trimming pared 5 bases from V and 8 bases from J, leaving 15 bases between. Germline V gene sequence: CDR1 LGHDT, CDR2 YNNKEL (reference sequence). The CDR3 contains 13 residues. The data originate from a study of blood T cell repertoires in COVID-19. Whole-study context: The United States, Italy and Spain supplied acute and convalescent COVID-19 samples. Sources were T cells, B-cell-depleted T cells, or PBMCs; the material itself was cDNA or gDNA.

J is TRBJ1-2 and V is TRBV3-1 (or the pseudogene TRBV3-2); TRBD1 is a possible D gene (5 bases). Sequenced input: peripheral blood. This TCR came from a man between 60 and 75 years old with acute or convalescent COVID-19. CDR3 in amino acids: CASSYARVGGYTF. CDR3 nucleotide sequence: TGTGCCAGCAGCTACGCCAGGGTAGGCGGCTACACCTTC.